This TCR beta chain came from a study of tissue T cells after allogeneic stem cell transplantation (dated by TCRdb to about 2022). In the study overall: Every GVHD patient got a graft from a donor, with four grafts unmodified and three CD34-selected to deplete T cells. When multiple samples of a tissue were available, H&E sections were reviewed by a pathologist, and samples with histologically apparent lymphocytes were prioritized for sequencing. The study profiled TCR beta repertoires across many tissues from research autopsies of patients with and without GVHD, plus mouse models of GVHD. The human part of the study was a prospective observational study with no blinding and no randomization. Broader findings and caveats from the paper: The study did not establish which tissue TCRs were alloreactive or antigen-specific, and some clones may have been host cells that persisted. Within patients, how anatomically similar the tissues were was a key factor in shaping TCR repertoire composition, regardless of disease or transplant status. In both patients and mice, T cells from blood and spleen picked up only a limited part of the TCR repertoire that was detected in tissues. Sampling depth was acknowledged as a limitation, and the patient cohort was both small and clinically heterogeneous. Few T cell clones were found to be shared across patients, but shared repertoire signatures across patients were revealed in a tissue-specific fashion by motif-based clustering.

Libraries were built with the immunoSEQ multiplex PCR assay. Adaptive Biotechnologies performed the TCRbeta CDR3 sequencing at survey depth and reported CDR3 sequences, V/J genes, productive frequency and template counts. Amplification of TCR beta CDR3 regions was performed from genomic DNA rather than from RNA. The authors' pipeline ran thus. Jensen-Shannon divergence was used to quantify pairwise repertoire overlap between tissues, with a value of 1 indicating complete divergence and a value of 0 indicating identical repertoires. Tissues were grouped by single-linkage agglomerative hierarchical clustering of pairwise JSD values, and the clustering results were shown as dendrograms. All patient samples were analyzed with GLIPH2 using simulation_depth 1000, kmer_min_depth 3 and cdr3_length_cutoff 8, and only groups containing more than two unique CDR3s were kept. A standardized tissue-overlap score was calculated by extrapolating Jaccard GLIPH-group overlap across patients to a standard repertoire size of 1000 clones. Linear mixed-effect models, with tissue included as a fixed effect and individual included as a random effect, were used to assess associations of diversity with clinical or experimental variables. TCRdb holds this immuneACCESS table with in-frame rearrangements only. Some clones are missing; in checked studies, unresolved V genes explain under half, and the rest has no known cause. The DNA gave D and trimming, while V, J and clone size come from that table. In this sample the table shows 1,500 or so clones, 75% to 85% of which occur a single time. The top ten hold around 15% of the sample.

The CDR3 starts with the cysteine, ends with the phenylalanine, and has 14 residues. Only the CDR3 portion is preserved as DNA: 42 bases, with reading frame beginning at the first base. The V end loses 5 bases and the J end loses 1 base, and a stretch of 10 bases separates them. CDR1 and CDR2 (WSHSY, SAAADI) derive from the germline V gene. Interpreted using the paper, the time point label stands for: human tissue collected at research (rapid) autopsy. Over a roughly 3-year period, seven or eight adult allo-HCT recipients with steroid-refractory GVHD were prospectively enrolled in a research-autopsy study. Every GVHD patient had gastrointestinal GVHD and was given several lines of GVHD-directed therapy, and a few of the GVHD patients also had skin involvement. Autopsy tissues, which were obtained after a median post-mortem interval of approximately ten hours, included GI sites from esophagus to rectum, liver, skin and lymphoid organs including spleen. Each autopsy specimen was bisected, with one portion flash-frozen in liquid nitrogen and the remainder formalin-fixed, and the outer muscle layers of GI specimens were removed. To extract genomic DNA from frozen tissues, either the Mag-Bind Blood & Tissue DNA HDQ 96 Kit on a Chemagic 360 or the DNeasy Blood & Tissue Kit was used. Because of concern about red blood cell contamination, extracted DNA underwent additional purification with the Genomic DNA Clean & Concentrator-25 kit.

Worth noting for this clone: Its antigen is still unknown. Per-base quality was not reported, and no clone a single base away is much larger than it.

The rearrangement joined TRBV10-2 to TRBJ2-3, with the D segment possibly TRBD1 or TRBD2, each aligning over 5 bases. The receptor was derived from a male patient between 40 and 69 years old with steroid-refractory graft-versus-host disease after an allogeneic stem cell transplant. Some T cells may be donor cells from the graft after a transplant. Sample: spleen tissue, taken at autopsy. The CDR3: CASSRDGRTDTQYF. DNA sequence: TGCGCCAGCAGTAGGGACGGCCGCACAGATACGCAGTATTTT.